The entry that follows covers one T cell receptor (beta chain) sequence. Its antigen is still unknown. A second PCR, run for about 7 to 11 cycles, used a sample-barcoded 5' primer plus a J-beta primer mix. A tag from a template-switch adaptor with 12 random nucleotides marked each cDNA molecule. TCRdb re-derived calls from the 5' RACE reads in MiXCR, one entry per CDR3 protein. The table includes approximately 780,000 distinct CDR3 sequences, about 26% detected once. The CDR3 is 14 amino acids. Germline lookup yields CDR1 SGHVS and CDR2 FNYEAQ. This record comes from a study of blood T cells in healthy people across ages. Points from the study as a whole: Possibly confounding the expanded clonotype changes was the fact that donor CMV status was unknown. As age increased, TCR beta diversity per million T cells fell in a roughly linear fashion. Among long-lived donors, naive CD4+ cells were more numerous and diversity higher than in aged donors.

The sample was also reused in another study, on T cells of mothers and their children.

This chain links TRBV7-6 with TRBJ2-1; 8 nucleotides agree with TRBD2. The J call may not be correct, given that the DNA end is closer to TRBJ2-7. The TCR originated in a boy under 18 in good health. The sequencing input was blood. CDR3 sequence (DNA): TGTGCCAGCAGCTTTTTAGCGGGGTCCAACGAGCAGTACTTC. It is translated as CASSFLAGSNEQYF.